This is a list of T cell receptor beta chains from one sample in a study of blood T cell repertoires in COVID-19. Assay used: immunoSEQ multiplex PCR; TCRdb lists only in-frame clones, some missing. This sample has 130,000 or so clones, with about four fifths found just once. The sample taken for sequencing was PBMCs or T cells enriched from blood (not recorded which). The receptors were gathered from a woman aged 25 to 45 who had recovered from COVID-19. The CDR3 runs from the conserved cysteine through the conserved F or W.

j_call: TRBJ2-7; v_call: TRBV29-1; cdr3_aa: CSVHFPLRGEQYF
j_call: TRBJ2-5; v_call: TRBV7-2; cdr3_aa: CASSQGRVSETQYF
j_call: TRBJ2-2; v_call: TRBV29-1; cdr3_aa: CSVAPAVGLAGVTGELFF
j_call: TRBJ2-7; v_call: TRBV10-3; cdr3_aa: CAISSPGTSGYEQYF
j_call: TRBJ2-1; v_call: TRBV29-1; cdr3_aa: CSVVPRLAAYNNEQFF
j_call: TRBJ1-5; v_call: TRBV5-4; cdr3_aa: CASSEQGALVPQHF
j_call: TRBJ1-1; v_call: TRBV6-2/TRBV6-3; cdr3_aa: CASSYDPNEGAATEAFF
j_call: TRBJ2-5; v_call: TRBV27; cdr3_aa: CASSSRGGTGGLLLETQYF
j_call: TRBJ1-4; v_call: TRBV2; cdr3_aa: CASRWDRAAEKLFF
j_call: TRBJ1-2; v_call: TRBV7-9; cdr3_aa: CASSPDRGRGGYTF
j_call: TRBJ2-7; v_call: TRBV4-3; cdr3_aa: CASSQDPTGGIYEQYF
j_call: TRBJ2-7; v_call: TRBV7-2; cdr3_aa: CASSLEYRLAGPEPEQYF
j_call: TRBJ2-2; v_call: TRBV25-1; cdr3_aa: CASSEYLTGELFF
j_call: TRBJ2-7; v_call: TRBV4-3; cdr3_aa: CASSQDPTGSFYEQYF
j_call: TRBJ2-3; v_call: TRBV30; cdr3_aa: CAWSEGLGLGPDTQYF
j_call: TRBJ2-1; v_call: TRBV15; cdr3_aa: CATSREPTGIGSEQFF
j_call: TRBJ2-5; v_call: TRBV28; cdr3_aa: CASSYLQPQETQYF
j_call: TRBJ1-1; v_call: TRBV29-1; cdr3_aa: CSVEVGTPTEAFF
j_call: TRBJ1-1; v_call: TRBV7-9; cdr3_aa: CASTKQGAGTEAFF
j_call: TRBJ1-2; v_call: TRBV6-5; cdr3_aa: CASRALGTGLGYTF
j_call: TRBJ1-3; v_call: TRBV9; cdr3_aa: CASSHDRESGNTIYF
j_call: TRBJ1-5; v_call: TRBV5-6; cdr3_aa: CASSLGRGTGLSPQHF
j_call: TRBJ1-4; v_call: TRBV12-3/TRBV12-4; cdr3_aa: CASSFQDEKLFF
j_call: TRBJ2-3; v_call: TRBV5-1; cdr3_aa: CASSLGDTSTDTQYF
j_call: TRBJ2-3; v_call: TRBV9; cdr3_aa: CASSGGSGLQADTQYF
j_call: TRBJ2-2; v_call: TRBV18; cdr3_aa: CASSPRLRGTGELFF
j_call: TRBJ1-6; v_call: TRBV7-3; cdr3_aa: CASSLSGQGDSPLHF
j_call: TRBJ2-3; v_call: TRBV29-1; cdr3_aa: CSVVSQTKYSTDTQYF
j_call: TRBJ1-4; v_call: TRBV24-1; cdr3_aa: CATSDSKTGLGEKLFF
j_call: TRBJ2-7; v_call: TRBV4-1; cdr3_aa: CASSPGGSVAYEQYF
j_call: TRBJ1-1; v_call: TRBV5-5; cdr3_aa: CASSPGLGETEAFF
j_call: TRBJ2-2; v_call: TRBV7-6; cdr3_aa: CASSMTSPGPGELFF
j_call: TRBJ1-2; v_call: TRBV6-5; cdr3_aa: CASRPTGVNYGYTF
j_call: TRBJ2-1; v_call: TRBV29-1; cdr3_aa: CSVVAPTSGRANEQFF
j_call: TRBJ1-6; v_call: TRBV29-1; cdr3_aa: CSARVGQQNSPLHF
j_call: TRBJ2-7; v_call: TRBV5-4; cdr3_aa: CASSFRGAGGRYEQYF
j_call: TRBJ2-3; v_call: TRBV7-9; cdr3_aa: CASSYGPGTDTQYF
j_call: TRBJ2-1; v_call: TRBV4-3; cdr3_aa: CASSQDGGSSYNEQFF
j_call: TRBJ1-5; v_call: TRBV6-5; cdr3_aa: CASSYSIAHNQPQHF
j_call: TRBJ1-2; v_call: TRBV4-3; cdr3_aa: CASSQAHLDNYGYTF
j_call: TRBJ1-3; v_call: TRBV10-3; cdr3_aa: CAISEARVSGNTIYF
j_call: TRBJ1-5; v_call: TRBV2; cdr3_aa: CASSVDSIGNQPQHF
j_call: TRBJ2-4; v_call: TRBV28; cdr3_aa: CASSSTLTSGPPVDIQYF
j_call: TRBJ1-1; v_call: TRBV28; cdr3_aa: CASTHWQTGTGTEAFF
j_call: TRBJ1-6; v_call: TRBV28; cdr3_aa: CASGPSRGLLYNSPLHF
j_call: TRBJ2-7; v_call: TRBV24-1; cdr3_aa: CATSQNYEQYF
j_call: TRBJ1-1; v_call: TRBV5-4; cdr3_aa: CASSSRQPMNTEAFF
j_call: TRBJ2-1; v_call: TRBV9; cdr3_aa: CASKRTSGSNEQFF
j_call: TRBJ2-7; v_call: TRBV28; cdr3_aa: CASSLGPGVPYEQYF
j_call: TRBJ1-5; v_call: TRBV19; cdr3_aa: CASSIGPPGTVNQPQHF
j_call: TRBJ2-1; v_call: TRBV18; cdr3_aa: CASSLARSYNEQFF
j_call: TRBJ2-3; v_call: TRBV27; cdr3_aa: CASSLAGGTDTQYF
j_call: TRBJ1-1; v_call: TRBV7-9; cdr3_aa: CASSLTGGRVEAFF
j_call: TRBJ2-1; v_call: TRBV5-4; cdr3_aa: CASSFRDNEQFF
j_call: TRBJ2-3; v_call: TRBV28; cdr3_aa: CASSRSGRALHTDTQYF
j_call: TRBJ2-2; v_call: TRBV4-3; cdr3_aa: CASSQDRVDTGELFF
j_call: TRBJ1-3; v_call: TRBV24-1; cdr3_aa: CATSDPRGPGNTIYF
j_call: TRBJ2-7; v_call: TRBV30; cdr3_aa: CAWSGLAPLGYEQYF
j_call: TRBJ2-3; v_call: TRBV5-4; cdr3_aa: CASRRTGVTDTQYF